Included here is one T cell receptor beta chain sequence, with context. Its target is not known. Some clones are missing from TCRdb's copy, which holds only in-frame ones; the method was immunoSEQ multiplex PCR. The repertoire holds tens of thousands of clones, approximately 92% seen once, with roughly 0.19% in the top ten. The sample originates from a study of OX40 agonist ivuxolimab in advanced cancers. Study at large: Cancers in dose escalation were hepatocellular, melanoma, renal cell and head and neck.

Germline V gene sequence: CDR1 MGHRA, CDR2 YSYEKL. Deletions cut 3 bases from V and 0 bases from J, with 12 bases between. The CDR3 is 16 residues long. Study-level results: The expanded peripheral T cells' antigen specificity was not determined. Some nonresponders likewise displayed low normalized T-cell clonal expansion.

The specimen comprised CD4+ or CD8+ T cells sorted from blood, sampled in a trial of the OX40 agonist ivuxolimab. The gene calls are TRBV4-1 and TRBJ1-5; D ambiguous. The source of this sequence is an adult with an advanced solid tumor such as melanoma, head and neck, liver or kidney cancer. In nucleotides, the CDR3 is TGCGCCAGCAGCCAGTTACAGTCGGCTAGCAATCAGCCCCAGCATTTT. It yields the protein CASSQLQSASNQPQHF.